One sample yielded the 15 T cell receptor beta chains listed below, sequenced in a study of blood T cell repertoires in COVID-19. Produced via immunoSEQ multiplex PCR; TCRdb's table is partial and in-frame only. The table lists approximately 390,000 clones, approximately 87% of them singletons. The specimen sequenced was PBMCs or T cells enriched from blood (not recorded which). The origin of the receptors is a woman aged 45-59 years who had recovered from COVID-19.

V and J are TRBV6-5 and TRBJ1-6; weak D call: TRBD1 (5 bases). Per germline, CDR1 MNHEY and CDR2 SVGAGI. V dropped 6 bases and J dropped 8 bases, with 14 bases sitting between them. The CDR3 extends over 14 amino acids. The CDR3: CASSYQGGDSPLHF. CDR3 DNA: TGTGCCAGCAGCTACCAGGGAGGGGATTCACCCCTCCACTTT.

V and J are TRBV28 and TRBJ2-7; possibly TRBD1 for D (6 bases). In germline, CDR1 is MDHEN, CDR2 SYDVKM. This CDR3 is 12 amino acids long. The V and J ends lost 2 bases and 6 bases respectively, with 8 bases between them. CDR3 DNA: TGTGCCAGCAGTTTAATCAGGGGCGAGCAGTACTTC. Residues: CASSLIRGEQYF. Based on the CDR3 plus reference TRBV28 and TRBJ2-7, the full variable domain is DVKVTQSSRYLVKRTGEKVFLECVQDMDHENMFWYRQDPGLGLRLIYFSYDVKMKEKGDIPEGYSVSREKKERFSLILESASTNQTSMYLCASSLIRGEQYFGPGTRLTVT.

This clone appeared a few times. Sequence at one end of the junction differs from germline and may be a read error. In DNA, the CDR3 is TGTGCCAGTAGTATCGCCGACAACTCTGGCTACACCTTC. This gives the protein CASSIADNSGYTF. J is TRBJ1-2 and V is TRBV19; D not certain. Germline lookup yields CDR1 LNHDA and CDR2 SQIVND (reference sequence). This CDR3 contains 13 residues.

The rearrangement joins TRBV7-6 to TRBJ1-1; possible D gene TRBD1, 5 bases. V was trimmed by 5 bases and J by 1 base, leaving 14 bases between them. Per germline, CDR1 SGHVS and CDR2 FNYEAQ. The CDR3 spans 15 residues. The CDR3 is CASSQGGVWNTEAFF. CDR3 in DNA: TGTGCCAGCAGCCAAGGAGGGGTTTGGAACACTGAAGCTTTCTTT. The complete variable domain, with remaining parts taken from reference TRBV7-6 and TRBJ1-1, reads GAGVSQSPRYKVTKRGQDVALRCDPISGHVSLYWYRQALGQGPEFLTYFNYEAQQDKSGLPNDRFSAERPEGSISTLTIQRTEQRDSAMYRCASSQGGVWNTEAFFGQGTRLTVV.

This rearrangement joins TRBV12-3 or TRBV12-4 to TRBJ1-1, with unresolved D. CDR3 length: 13 residues. The ends were cut back, 3 bases at V and 4 bases at J, with 9 bases in the middle. The CDR3: CASSFVHSTEAFF. The CDR3, as DNA: TGTGCCAGCAGTTTTGTCCATTCCACTGAAGCTTTCTTT.

This chain joins TRBV27 and TRBJ2-7; weak D call: TRBD1 (7 bases). The CDR3 totals 12 residues. Deletions cut 8 bases from V and 3 bases from J, with 11 bases between. Germline values: CDR1 MNHEY, CDR2 SMNVEV (reference sequence). CDR3 nucleotides: TGTGCCAGCCGACAGGGACTCTACGAGCAGTACTTC. It specifies CASRQGLYEQYF.

The chain carries TRBV7-2 and TRBJ2-7; D may be TRBD2 (6 bases). The CDR3 is 19 residues long. Germline assignment: CDR1 SGHTA and CDR2 FQGNSA. The V and J ends lost 3 bases and 2 bases respectively, with 26 bases between them. The CDR3 protein is CASSFIWGEQDGITYEQYF. The CDR3 DNA follows: TGTGCCAGCAGCTTTATCTGGGGGGAACAAGACGGAATTACCTACGAGCAGTACTTC.

The V and J genes are TRBV3-1 (or the pseudogene TRBV3-2) and TRBJ2-3; 7 bases align to TRBD2. J lost 10 bases, V lost 4 bases, and 5 bases had no gene match. Germline CDR1 and CDR2: LGHDT and YNNKEL (reference sequence). The CDR3 sequence is 12 residues long. CDR3 loop: CASSPPGGAQYF. CDR3 coding DNA: TGTGCCAGCAGCCCGCCGGGGGGTGCGCAGTATTTT.

The J gene is TRBJ2-3, the V gene TRBV19; TRBD2 matches 15 bases. Germline V gives CDR1 LNHDA, CDR2 SQIVND (reference sequence). The CDR3 is 20 amino acids. Unmatched junction bases numbered 15, after V lost 7 bases and J lost 1 base. The CDR3 protein is CASTLLGLAGGALGTDTQYF. In DNA, the CDR3 is TGTGCCAGTACCCTCCTGGGACTAGCGGGGGGCGCCCTTGGCACAGATACGCAGTATTTT.

The chain is built from TRBV7-2 and TRBJ1-2; D is perhaps TRBD1 (6 bases). V gave up 2 bases and J gave up 6 bases, with 13 bases separating them. Germline V gene lookup returns CDR1 SGHTA and CDR2 FQGNSA. This CDR3 is built from 14 residues. Written as DNA, the CDR3 is TGTGCCAGCAGCTTAACGGGCAGGGGAGATGGCTACACCTTC. It yields the protein CASSLTGRGDGYTF.

This clone was seen just once. The V gene is TRBV5-4, the J gene TRBJ2-1, with a possible D match to TRBD1 (5 bases). The CDR3 is 15 residues long. The germline V and J ends were trimmed by 1 base and 3 bases, with 11 bases remaining between them. The germline gives CDR1 SGHNT, CDR2 YYREEE (reference sequence). This CDR3 is CASSLFDRDYNEQFF. The CDR3 DNA sequence: TGTGCCAGCAGCTTGTTCGACAGAGACTACAATGAGCAGTTCTTC.

The chain combines TRBV4-2 with TRBJ1-1; 7 bases are a match to TRBD1. This CDR3 spans 15 amino acids. The V gene end was trimmed by 4 bases and the J gene end by 0 bases; junction bases not matched to a gene: 5. Germline assignment: CDR1 LGHNA and CDR2 YNFKEQ. The CDR3 coding sequence is TGTGCCAGCAGCCCCGTGACAGGGATGAACACTGAAGCTTTCTTT. It specifies CASSPVTGMNTEAFF.

The CDR3, as DNA: TGTGCCAGCAGTTCGGGGACAGGGGGTCCCCAGTACTTC. It yields the protein CASSSGTGGPQYF. V usage is TRBV27 and J usage is TRBJ2-5; 11 positions agree with TRBD1. CDR3 size: 13 residues. V gave up 4 bases and J gave up 9 bases; unmatched junction bases: 4. Germline CDR1 MNHEY, CDR2 SMNVEV (reference sequence).

This chain uses TRBV5-1 with TRBJ2-1; tentative D call: TRBD1 (6 bases). Germline V gene sequence: CDR1 SGHRS, CDR2 YFSETQ. V was trimmed by 2 bases and J by 6 bases, leaving 15 bases between them. This CDR3 is 15 amino acids long. CDR3 amino acids: CASSLDLLGGNEQFF. CDR3 coding DNA: TGCGCCAGCAGCTTAGACCTTTTAGGGGGCAATGAGCAGTTCTTC.

The chain has TRBV5-1 and TRBJ1-2; 7 bases are shared with TRBD1. Trimming removed 0 bases from V and 4 bases from J; junction bases left unmatched: 6. CDR3 length: 15 residues. Germline CDR1 and CDR2: SGHRS and YFSETQ. The CDR3 nucleotides read TGCGCCAGCAGCTTGGTGGCAGGGGGAGGCTATGGCTACACCTTC. Encoded protein: CASSLVAGGGYGYTF.